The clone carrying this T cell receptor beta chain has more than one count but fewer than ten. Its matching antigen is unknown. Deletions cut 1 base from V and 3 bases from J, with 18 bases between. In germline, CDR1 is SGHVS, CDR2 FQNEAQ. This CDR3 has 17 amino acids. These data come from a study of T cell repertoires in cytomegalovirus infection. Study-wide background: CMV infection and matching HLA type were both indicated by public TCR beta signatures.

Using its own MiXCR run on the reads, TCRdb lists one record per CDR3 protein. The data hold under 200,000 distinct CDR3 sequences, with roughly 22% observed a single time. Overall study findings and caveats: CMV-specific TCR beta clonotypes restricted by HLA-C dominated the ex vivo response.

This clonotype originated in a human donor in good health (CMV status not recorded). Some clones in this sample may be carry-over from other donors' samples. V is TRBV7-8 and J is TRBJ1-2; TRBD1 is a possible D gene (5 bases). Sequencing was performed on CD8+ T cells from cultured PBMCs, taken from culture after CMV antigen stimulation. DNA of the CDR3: TGTGCCAGCAGCTTAGACCCTCCAGGAGGGGAGGACTATGGCTACACCTTC. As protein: CASSLDPPGGEDYGYTF. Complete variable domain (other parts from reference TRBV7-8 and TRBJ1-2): GAGVSQSPRYKVAKRGQDVALRCDPISGHVSLFWYQQALGQGPEFLTYFQNEAQLDKSGLPSDRFFAERPEGSVSTLKIQRTQQEDSAVYLCASSLDPPGGEDYGYTFGSGTRLTVV.